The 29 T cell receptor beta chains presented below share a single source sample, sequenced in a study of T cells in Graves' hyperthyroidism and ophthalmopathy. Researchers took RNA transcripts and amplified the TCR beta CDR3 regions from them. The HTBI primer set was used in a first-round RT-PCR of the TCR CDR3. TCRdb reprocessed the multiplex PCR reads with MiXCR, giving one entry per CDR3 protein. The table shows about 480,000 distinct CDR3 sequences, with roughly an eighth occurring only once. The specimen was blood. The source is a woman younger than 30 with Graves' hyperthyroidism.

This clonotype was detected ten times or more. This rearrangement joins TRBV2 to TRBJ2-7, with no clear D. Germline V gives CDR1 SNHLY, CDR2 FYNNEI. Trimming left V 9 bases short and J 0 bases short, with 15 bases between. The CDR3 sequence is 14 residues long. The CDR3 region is CASERVSTSYEQYF. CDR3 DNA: TGTGCCAGTGAGCGAGTGAGTACCTCCTACGAGCAGTACTTC.

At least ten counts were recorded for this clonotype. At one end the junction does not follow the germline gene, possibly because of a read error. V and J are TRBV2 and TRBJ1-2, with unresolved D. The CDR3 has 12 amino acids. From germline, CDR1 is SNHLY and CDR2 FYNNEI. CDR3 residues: CASSEEIYGYTF. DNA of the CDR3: TGTGCCAGCAGCGAAGAAATATATGGCTACACCTTC.

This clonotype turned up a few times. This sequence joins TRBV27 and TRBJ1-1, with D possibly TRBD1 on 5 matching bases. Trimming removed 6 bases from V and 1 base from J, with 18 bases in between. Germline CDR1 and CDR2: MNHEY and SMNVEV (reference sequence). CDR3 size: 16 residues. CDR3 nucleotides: TGTGCCAGCAGCCCCACCGGGAAGGGGCAGAACACTGAAGCTTTCTTT. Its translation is CASSPTGKGQNTEAFF.

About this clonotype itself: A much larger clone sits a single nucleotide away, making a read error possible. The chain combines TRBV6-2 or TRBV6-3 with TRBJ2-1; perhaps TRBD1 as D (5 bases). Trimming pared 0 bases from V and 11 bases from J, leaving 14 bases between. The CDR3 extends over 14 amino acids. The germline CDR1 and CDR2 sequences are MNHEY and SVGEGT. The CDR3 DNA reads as TGTGCCAGCAGTTACTCGCGCAGGGTATCTCAGCAGTTCTTC. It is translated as CASSYSRRVSQQFF.

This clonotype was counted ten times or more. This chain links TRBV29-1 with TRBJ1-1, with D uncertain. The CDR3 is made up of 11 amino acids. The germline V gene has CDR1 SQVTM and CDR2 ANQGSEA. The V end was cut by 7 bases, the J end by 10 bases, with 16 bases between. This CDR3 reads CSAIVREGAFF. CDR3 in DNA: TGCAGCGCTATAGTCCGGGAAGGAGCTTTCTTT.

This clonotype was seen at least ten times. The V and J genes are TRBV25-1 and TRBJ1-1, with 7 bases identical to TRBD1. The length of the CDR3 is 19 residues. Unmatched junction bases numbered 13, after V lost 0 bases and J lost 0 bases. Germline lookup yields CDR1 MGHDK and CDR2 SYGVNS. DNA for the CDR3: TGTGCCAGCAGTGAATATAAGGGACAGACCTTAGACCTGAACACTGAAGCTTTCTTT. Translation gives CASSEYKGQTLDLNTEAFF.

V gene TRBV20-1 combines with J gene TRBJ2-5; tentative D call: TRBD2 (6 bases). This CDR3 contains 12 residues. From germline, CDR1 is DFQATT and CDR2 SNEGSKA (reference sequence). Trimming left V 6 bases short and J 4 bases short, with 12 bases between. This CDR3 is CSASPGLETQYF. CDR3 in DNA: TGCAGTGCATCGCCGGGACTAGAGACCCAGTACTTC.

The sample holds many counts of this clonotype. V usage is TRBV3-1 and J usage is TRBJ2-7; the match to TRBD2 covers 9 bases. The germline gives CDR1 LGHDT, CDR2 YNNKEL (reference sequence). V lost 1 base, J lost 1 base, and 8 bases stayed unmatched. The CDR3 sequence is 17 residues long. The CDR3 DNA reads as TGTGCCAGCAGCCAAGGCCCCCCTCTAGCGGGGTCCTACGAGCAGTACTTC. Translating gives CASSQGPPLAGSYEQYF.

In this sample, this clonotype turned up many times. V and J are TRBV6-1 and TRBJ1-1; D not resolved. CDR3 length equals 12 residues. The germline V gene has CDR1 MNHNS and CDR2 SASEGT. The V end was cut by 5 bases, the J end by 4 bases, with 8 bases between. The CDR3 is CASSLPGTEAFF. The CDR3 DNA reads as TGTGCCAGCAGTTTACCGGGCACTGAAGCTTTCTTT.

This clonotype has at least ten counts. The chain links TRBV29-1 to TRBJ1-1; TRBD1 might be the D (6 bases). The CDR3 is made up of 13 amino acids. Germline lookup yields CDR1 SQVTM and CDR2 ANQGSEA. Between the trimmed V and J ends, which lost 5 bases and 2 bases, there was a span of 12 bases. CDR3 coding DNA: TGCAGCGTTATACAGGGTTCCAACACTGAAGCTTTCTTT. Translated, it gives CSVIQGSNTEAFF.

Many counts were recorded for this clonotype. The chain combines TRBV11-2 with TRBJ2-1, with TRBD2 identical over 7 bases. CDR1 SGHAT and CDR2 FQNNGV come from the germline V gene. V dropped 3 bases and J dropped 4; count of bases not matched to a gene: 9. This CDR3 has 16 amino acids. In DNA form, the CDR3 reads TGTGCCAGCAGCTTCAGTTCGGGGGGAGATTACAATGAGCAGTTCTTC. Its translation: CASSFSSGGDYNEQFF.

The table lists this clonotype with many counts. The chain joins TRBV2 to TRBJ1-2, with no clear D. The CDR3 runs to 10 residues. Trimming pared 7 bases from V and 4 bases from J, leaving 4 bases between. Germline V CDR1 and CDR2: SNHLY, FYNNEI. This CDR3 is CASMIYGYTF. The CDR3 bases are TGTGCCAGCATGATCTATGGCTACACCTTC.

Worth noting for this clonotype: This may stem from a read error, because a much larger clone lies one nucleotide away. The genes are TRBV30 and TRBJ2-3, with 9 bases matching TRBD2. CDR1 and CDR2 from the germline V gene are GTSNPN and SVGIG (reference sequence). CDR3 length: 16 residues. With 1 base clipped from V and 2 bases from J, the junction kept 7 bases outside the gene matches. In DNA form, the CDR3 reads TGTGCCTGGAGTGACGGGCTAGCGGGGTCCACAGATACGCAGTATTTT. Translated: CAWSDGLAGSTDTQYF. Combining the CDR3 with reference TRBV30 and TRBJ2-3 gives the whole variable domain SQTIHQWPATLVQPVGSPLSLECTVEGTSNPNLYWYRQAAGRGLQLLFYSVGIGQISSEVPQNLSASRPQDRQFILSSKKLLLSDSGFYLCAWSDGLAGSTDTQYFGPGTRLTVL.

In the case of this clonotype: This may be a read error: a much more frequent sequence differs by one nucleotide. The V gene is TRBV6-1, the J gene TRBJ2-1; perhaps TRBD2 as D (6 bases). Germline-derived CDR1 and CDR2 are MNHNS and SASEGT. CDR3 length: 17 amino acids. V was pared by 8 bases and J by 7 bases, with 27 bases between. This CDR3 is CASLTPIAEAHPNEQFF. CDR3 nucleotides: TGTGCCAGCCTCACGCCTATAGCGGAGGCCCATCCGAATGAGCAGTTCTTC.

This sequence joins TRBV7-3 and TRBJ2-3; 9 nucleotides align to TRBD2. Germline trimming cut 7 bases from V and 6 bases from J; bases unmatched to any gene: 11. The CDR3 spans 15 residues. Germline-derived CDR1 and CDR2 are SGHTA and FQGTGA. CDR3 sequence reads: CASTPGAGGPDTQYF. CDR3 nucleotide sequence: TGTGCCAGCACCCCGGGGGCGGGAGGGCCGGATACGCAGTATTTT.

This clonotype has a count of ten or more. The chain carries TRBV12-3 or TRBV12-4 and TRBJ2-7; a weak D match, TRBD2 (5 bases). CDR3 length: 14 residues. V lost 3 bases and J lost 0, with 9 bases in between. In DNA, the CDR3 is TGTGCCAGCAGTTTGGGAGAGGGCTCCTACGAGCAGTACTTC. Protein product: CASSLGEGSYEQYF.

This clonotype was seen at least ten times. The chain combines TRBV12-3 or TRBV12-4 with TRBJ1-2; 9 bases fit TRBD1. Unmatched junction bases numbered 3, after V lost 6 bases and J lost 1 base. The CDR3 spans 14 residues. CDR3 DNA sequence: TGTGCCAGCAGCAGACAGGGGGGTAACTATGGCTACACCTTC. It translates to CASSRQGGNYGYTF.

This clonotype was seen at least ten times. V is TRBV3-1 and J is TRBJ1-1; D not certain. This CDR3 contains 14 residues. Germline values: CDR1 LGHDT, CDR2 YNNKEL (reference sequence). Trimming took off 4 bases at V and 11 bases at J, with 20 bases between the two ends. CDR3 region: CASSPRTISTRAFF. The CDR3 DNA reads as TGTGCCAGCAGCCCTAGGACCATCTCCACTCGGGCTTTCTTT.

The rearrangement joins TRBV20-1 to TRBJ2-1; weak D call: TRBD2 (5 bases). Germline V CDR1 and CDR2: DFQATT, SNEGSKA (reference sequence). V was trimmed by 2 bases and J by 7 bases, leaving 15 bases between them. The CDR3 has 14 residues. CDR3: CSARPAISDNEQFF. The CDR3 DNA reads TGCAGTGCTAGACCCGCCATTAGCGATAATGAGCAGTTCTTC.

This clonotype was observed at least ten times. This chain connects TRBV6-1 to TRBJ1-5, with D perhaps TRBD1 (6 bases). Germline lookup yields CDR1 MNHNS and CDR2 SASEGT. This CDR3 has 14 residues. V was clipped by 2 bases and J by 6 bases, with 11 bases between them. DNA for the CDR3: TGTGCCAGCAGTGAAACGAGGGGGGGTCAGCCCCAGCATTTT. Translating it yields CASSETRGGQPQHF.

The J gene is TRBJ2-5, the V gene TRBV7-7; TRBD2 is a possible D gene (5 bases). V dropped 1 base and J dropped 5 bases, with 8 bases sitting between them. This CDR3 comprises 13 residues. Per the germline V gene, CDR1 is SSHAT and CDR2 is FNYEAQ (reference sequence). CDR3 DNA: TGTGCCAGCAGCTTAGGGGAGCCCGAGACCCAGTACTTC. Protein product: CASSLGEPETQYF.

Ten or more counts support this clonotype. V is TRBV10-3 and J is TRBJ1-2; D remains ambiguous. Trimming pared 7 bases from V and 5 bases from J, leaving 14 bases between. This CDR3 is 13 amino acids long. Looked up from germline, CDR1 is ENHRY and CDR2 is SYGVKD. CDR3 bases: TGTGCCATCACGGTGGGCGTCGGATATGGCTACACCTTC. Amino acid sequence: CAITVGVGYGYTF.

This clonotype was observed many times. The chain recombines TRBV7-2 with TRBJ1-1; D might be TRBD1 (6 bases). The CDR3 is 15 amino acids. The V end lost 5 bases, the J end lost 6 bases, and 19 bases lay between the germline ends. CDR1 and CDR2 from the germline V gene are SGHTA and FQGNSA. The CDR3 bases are TGTGCCAGCAGCACCCGGACAGCGGGTTTGCCTGAAGCTTTCTTT. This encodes CASSTRTAGLPEAFF.

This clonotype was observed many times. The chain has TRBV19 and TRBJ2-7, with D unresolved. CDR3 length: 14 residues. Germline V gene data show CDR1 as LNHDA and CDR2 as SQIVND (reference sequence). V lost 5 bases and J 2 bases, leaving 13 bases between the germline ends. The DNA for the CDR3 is TGTGCCAGTAGTTCCCCGGTACTAACCTACGAGCAGTACTTC. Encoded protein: CASSSPVLTYEQYF.

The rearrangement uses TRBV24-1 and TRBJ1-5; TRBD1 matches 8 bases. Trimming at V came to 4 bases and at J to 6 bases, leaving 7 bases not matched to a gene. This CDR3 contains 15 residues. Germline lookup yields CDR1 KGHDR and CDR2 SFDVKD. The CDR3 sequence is CATSEAGQGGQPQHF. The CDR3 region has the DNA TGTGCCACCAGTGAAGCCGGACAGGGAGGTCAGCCCCAGCATTTT.

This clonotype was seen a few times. This chain's CDR3 is CASSPKPISGFF. The CDR3, as DNA: TGTGCCAGCAGCCCCAAGCCCATTTCTGGGTTCTTC. The V and J genes are TRBV7-9 and TRBJ2-1, with D unresolved. The V gene lost 5 bases and the J gene lost 15 bases, with 17 bases spanning the gap. From germline, CDR1 is SEHNR and CDR2 FQNEAQ (reference sequence). This CDR3 has 12 residues.

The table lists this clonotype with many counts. CDR3 DNA: TGTGCCAGCGGTAACGGGAGGTCCACAGATACGCAGTATTTT. Encoded protein: CASGNGRSTDTQYF. The chain couples TRBV11-3 to TRBJ2-3, with 7 bases identical to TRBD2. Germline CDR1 and CDR2: SGHNT and YENEEA. CDR3 length equals 14 residues. Losses at the gene ends were 8 bases for V and 2 bases for J; bases not matched to a gene: 7.

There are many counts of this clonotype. The DNA of the CDR3 is TGTGCCAGCTCACCACCAGAAAATACGCAGTATTTT. Residues: CASSPPENTQYF. The gene calls are TRBV18 and TRBJ2-3, with no clear D. CDR1 KGHSH and CDR2 LQKENI come from the germline V gene. Trimming removed 0 bases from V and 7 bases from J, with 5 bases in between. The CDR3 totals 12 residues. The whole variable domain, filled in from reference TRBV18 and TRBJ2-3, reads NAGVMQNPRHLVRRRGQEARLRCSPMKGHSHVYWYRQLPEEGLKFMVYLQKENIIDESGMPKERFSAEFPKEGPSILRIQQVVRGDSAAYFCASSPPENTQYFGPGTRLTVL.

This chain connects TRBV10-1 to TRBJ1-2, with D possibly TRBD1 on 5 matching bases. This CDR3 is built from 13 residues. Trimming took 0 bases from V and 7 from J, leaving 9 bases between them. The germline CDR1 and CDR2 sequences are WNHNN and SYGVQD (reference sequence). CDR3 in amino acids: CASSESPQGGYTF. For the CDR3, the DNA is TGCGCCAGCAGTGAGTCACCCCAGGGTGGCTACACCTTC.